One and the same sample provided the 18 T cell receptor beta chains below, sequenced in a study of cytomegalovirus exposure and HLA in healthy donors. In the PCR, 60 Vbeta and 13 Jbeta primers were used. Generated by immunoSEQ multiplex PCR, the TCRdb table keeps only in-frame clones and is missing some. The sample data list 80,000 or so clones. Material for sequencing was PBMCs. The source is a man in his fifties in good health and CMV-seropositive.

Concerning this clone itself: The same CDR3 is also encoded by other DNA sequences in this sample. This chain's CDR3 is CAFSKLEGLAVSTDTQYF. For the CDR3, the DNA is TGTGCCTTCAGTAAGTTGGAGGGTCTAGCGGTTAGCACAGATACGCAGTATTTT. V gene TRBV19 combines with J gene TRBJ2-3, with 7 nucleotides matching TRBD2. Germline lookup yields CDR1 LNHDA and CDR2 SQIVND (reference sequence). This CDR3 has 18 residues. V shed 11 bases, J shed 0 bases, and the junction held 20 bases outside the gene matches.

V gene TRBV14 combines with J gene TRBJ2-7, with a possible D match to TRBD2 (6 bases). CDR3 length: 13 amino acids. Trimming shortened V by 0 bases and J by 6 bases, and 9 bases separated the two germline ends. Germline CDR1 reads SGHDN; CDR2 reads FVKESK. The CDR3 sequence: CASSQERGCEQYV. For the CDR3, the DNA is TGTGCCAGCAGCCAAGAGCGGGGTTGCGAGCAGTACGTC.

The chain recombines TRBV2 with TRBJ1-2, with D possibly matching TRBD1 (5 bases). CDR1 SNHLY and CDR2 FYNNEI come from the germline V gene. The CDR3 totals 15 residues. Trimming removed 2 bases at V and 2 bases at J, with 12 bases between. In nucleotides, the CDR3 is TGTGCCAGCAGTGAAACGGGGACTGTCAACTATGGCTACACCTTC. It encodes CASSETGTVNYGYTF.

The CDR3 reads CASSVGDTNYGYTF. CDR3 in DNA: TGTGCCAGCAGCGTAGGGGACACCAACTATGGCTACACCTTC. The chain combines TRBV9 with TRBJ1-2; possibly TRBD1 for D (6 bases). Germline-derived CDR1 and CDR2 are SGDLS and YYNGEE. The CDR3 length is 14 residues. V lost 0 bases and J 2 bases, leaving 8 bases between the germline ends.

This sequence joins TRBV14 and TRBJ2-7; D might be TRBD1 (6 bases). This CDR3 spans 13 amino acids. CDR1 and CDR2 from the germline V gene are SGHDN and FVKESK. Trimming took off 4 bases at V and 3 bases at J, with 10 bases between the two ends. The DNA of the CDR3 is TGTGCCAGCAGCCCGACAGGTTACTACGAGCAGTACGTC. Translating it yields CASSPTGYYEQYV.

The chain employs TRBV25-1 and TRBJ1-2; tentatively, D is TRBD1 (6 bases). Germline lookup yields CDR1 MGHDK and CDR2 SYGVNS. Trimming pared 4 bases from V and 11 bases from J, leaving 11 bases between. The CDR3 loop spans 11 amino acids. The CDR3 sequence is CASSVRDKYTF. DNA for the CDR3: TGTGCCAGCAGTGTACGGGACAAGTACACCTTC.

The chain joins TRBV18 to TRBJ2-2; D is undetermined. Per the germline V gene, CDR1 is KGHSH and CDR2 is LQKENI. The CDR3 has 14 amino acids. Trimming took 4 bases from V and 1 from J, leaving 7 bases between them. The CDR3 region has the DNA TGTGCCAGCTCACAGTACGGGAACACCGGGGAGCTGTTTTTT. Its protein is CASSQYGNTGELFF.

The chain recombines TRBV7-8 with TRBJ1-2; tentative D call: TRBD1 (6 bases). CDR1 is SGHVS, CDR2 FQNEAQ, per germline. The length of the CDR3 is 12 residues. Between the trimmed V and J ends, which lost 4 bases and 8 bases, there was a span of 11 bases. CDR3 region: CASSSGTKGYTF. The CDR3 nucleotides are TGTGCCAGCAGCTCTGGGACAAAGGGCTACACCTTC.

The genes are TRBV9 and TRBJ2-3; D is possibly TRBD2 (5 bases). This CDR3 comprises 13 residues. Germline V gene lookup returns CDR1 SGDLS and CDR2 YYNGEE. The V gene lost 0 bases and the J gene lost 6 bases, with 8 bases spanning the gap. CDR3 in DNA: TGTGCCAGCAGCGTAGGGACGGGGGATACGCAGTATTTT. It codes for CASSVGTGDTQYF.

The chain links TRBV27 to TRBJ2-1, with TRBD1 identical over 8 bases. CDR3 length equals 15 residues. J was trimmed by 10 bases and V by 4 bases; bases with no gene match: 12. Germline V gene data show CDR1 as MNHEY and CDR2 as SMNVEV (reference sequence). The CDR3 loop is CASSSRGRRVHEQFF. In DNA, the CDR3 is TGTGCCAGCAGTTCCAGGGGGCGGCGGGTACACGAGCAGTTCTTC.

V usage is TRBV7-2 and J usage is TRBJ1-2; D not resolved. V shed 1 base and J shed 8 bases, with 11 bases lying between them. Germline V gives CDR1 SGHTA, CDR2 FQGNSA. CDR3 length: 13 amino acids. The CDR3 reads CASSLDEGRGYTF. Here the CDR3 DNA reads TGTGCCAGCAGCTTAGACGAGGGAAGAGGCTACACCTTC.

The rearrangement uses TRBV6-5 and TRBJ1-4, with a possible D match to TRBD1 (6 bases). The CDR3 contains 15 residues. The germline V gene encodes CDR1 MNHEY and CDR2 SVGAGI. Trimming cost V 0 bases and J 4 bases, with 9 bases left between them. CDR3 in DNA: TGTGCCAGCAGTTACTCCGGACAGCTTAATGAAAAACTGTTTTTT. Its protein product is CASSYSGQLNEKLFF.

The chain combines TRBV29-1 with TRBJ2-5; D ambiguous. CDR1 is SQVTM, CDR2 ANQGSEA, per germline. The CDR3 runs 10 residues. Between the trimmed V and J ends, which lost 5 bases and 5 bases, there was a span of 6 bases. The CDR3 protein is CSVTRETQYF. In DNA, the CDR3 is TGCAGCGTTACCCGGGAGACCCAGTACTTC.

The V call is TRBV6-5, the J call TRBJ1-1; the D gene is possibly TRBD1 (6 bases). The germline V and J ends were trimmed by 7 bases and 7 bases, with 7 bases remaining between them. CDR1 and CDR2 (germline): MNHEY, SVGAGI. The CDR3 extends over 10 amino acids. The CDR3 nucleotides are TGTGCCAGCATAGGGGGTGAAGCTTTCTTT. Residues: CASIGGEAFF.

The V and J genes are TRBV9 and TRBJ2-1; 9 nucleotides line up with TRBD2. This CDR3 is built from 15 residues. Trimming took 0 bases from V and 8 from J; bases not matched to a gene: 6. Germline assignment: CDR1 SGDLS and CDR2 YYNGEE. Here the CDR3 DNA reads TGTGCCAGCAGCGTAGGGGCGGGGGGGCCGGATGAGCAGTTCTTC. It yields the protein CASSVGAGGPDEQFF.

The chain combines TRBV6-1 with TRBJ1-1, with D possibly being TRBD1 (6 bases). V was clipped by 6 bases and J by 5 bases, with 16 bases between them. The CDR3 has 14 amino acids. Germline loops: CDR1 MNHNS, CDR2 SASEGT. CDR3 sequence reads: CASRAGDVRTEAFF. CDR3 DNA sequence: TGTGCCAGCAGGGCAGGGGATGTAAGAACTGAAGCTTTCTTT.

The chain links TRBV6-5 to TRBJ1-6, with 7 bases fitting TRBD1. The CDR3 runs to 15 residues. Per the germline V gene, CDR1 is MNHEY and CDR2 is SVGAGI. Unmatched junction bases numbered 5, after V lost 5 bases and J lost 4 bases. CDR3: CASSRGQDYNSPLHF. The CDR3 DNA follows: TGTGCCAGCAGTCGCGGACAGGATTATAATTCACCCCTCCACTTT.

J is TRBJ1-1 and V is TRBV2; D is perhaps TRBD1 (5 bases). The CDR3 is 12 amino acids. Germline values: CDR1 SNHLY, CDR2 FYNNEI. Trimming took off 7 bases at V and 8 bases at J, with 14 bases between the two ends. The CDR3 coding sequence is TGTGCCAGCACCCGGGGGAGGGGAGAAGCTTTCTTT. Encoded protein: CASTRGRGEAFF. The whole variable domain, filled in from reference TRBV2 and TRBJ1-1, reads EPEVTQTPSHQVTQMGQEVILRCVPISNHLYFYWYRQILGQKVEFLVSFYNNEISEKSEIFDDQFSVERPDGSNFTLKIRSTKLEDSAMYFCASTRGRGEAFFGQGTRLTVV.